These 13 T cell receptor beta chains were all obtained from the same sample, sequenced in a study of CD8 T cells in Susac syndrome (dated by TCRdb to about 2019). Library construction relied on the immunoSEQ multiplex PCR assay. RNA was extracted using the RNeasy kit, and about 0.5 to 1 ug of the RNA was reverse transcribed with random hexamers. TCRdb reprocessing: public reads trimmed at Q25 with fastp, clones called with MiXCR, in-frame beta chains kept. Records with the same CDR3 protein are collapsed into one entry carrying the most frequent genes and DNA. Counted in this sample were around 120,000 distinct CDR3 sequences; around 94% of them appeared once. Jointly, the top ten make up roughly 0.13% of the sample. Sequenced material: CD4+ T cells from PBMCs. Every receptor here comes from a human donor with multiple sclerosis.

This rearrangement joins TRBV5-1 to TRBJ2-2; 7 positions match TRBD2. V lost 4 bases to trimming and J lost 0 bases; unmatched junction nucleotides: 6. The CDR3 consists of 16 residues. The germline V gene encodes CDR1 SGHRS and CDR2 YFSETQ. The CDR3 is CASSGTTQSNTGELFF. The CDR3 DNA sequence: TGCGCCAGCAGCGGGACTACCCAGTCGAACACCGGGGAGCTGTTTTTT.

V gene TRBV6-1 combines with J gene TRBJ2-2, with D possibly TRBD2 on 5 matching bases. The CDR3 runs to 15 residues. The V end was cut by 6 bases, the J end by 1 base, with 12 bases between. The germline CDR1 and CDR2 sequences are MNHNS and SASEGT. In DNA, the CDR3 is TGTGCCAGCAGCGGCCCCCGGGGGAACACCGGGGAGCTGTTTTTT. Translating it yields CASSGPRGNTGELFF.

The chain combines TRBV7-3 with TRBJ2-3, with D possibly being TRBD1 or TRBD2 (5 bases each). Germline values: CDR1 SGHTA, CDR2 FQGTGA. The CDR3 loop spans 16 amino acids. With 6 bases removed from V and 6 bases from J, the gap between germline ends came to 22 bases. The chain's CDR3 is CASSLGQTLGADTQYF. DNA for the CDR3: TGTGCCAGCAGTTTAGGGCAGACCCTCGGGGCGGATACGCAGTATTTT.

The gene calls are TRBV20-1 and TRBJ1-1; D ambiguous. This CDR3 has 15 amino acids. V lost 2 bases to trimming and J lost 0 bases, with 13 bases between them. The germline gives CDR1 DFQATT, CDR2 SNEGSKA (reference sequence). In nucleotides, the CDR3 is TGCAGTGCTAGAACCCGACACGACATGAACACTGAAGCTTTCTTT. This codes for CSARTRHDMNTEAFF.

The rearrangement links TRBV12-3 or TRBV12-4 to TRBJ1-2, with D uncertain. V was shortened by 5 bases and J by 6 bases, with 13 bases between the two germline ends. The CDR3 totals 13 residues. The CDR3 DNA reads TGTGCCAGCAGTACGTCCGGACCCGATGGCTACACCTTC. This translates into CASSTSGPDGYTF.

The V gene is TRBV6-6, the J gene TRBJ2-5; 9 bases line up with TRBD1. V was pared by 2 bases and J by 5 bases, with 6 bases of the junction left unmatched. CDR3 length: 15 amino acids. Germline loops: CDR1 MNHNY, CDR2 SVGAGI (reference sequence). CDR3 region: CASSYRTGEAETQYF. The CDR3 DNA is TGTGCCAGCAGTTACCGGACAGGGGAGGCGGAGACCCAGTACTTC.

This sequence joins TRBV6-5 and TRBJ2-7; 14 bases are a match to TRBD2. J gave up 6 bases and V 1 base, and 5 bases lay outside the gene matches. The CDR3 covers 16 residues. Per germline, CDR1 MNHEY and CDR2 SVGAGI. The CDR3, as DNA: TGTGCCAGCAGTTACTTCGGACTAGCGGGAGGTGGCGAGCAGTACTTC. This translates into CASSYFGLAGGGEQYF.

V gene TRBV4-1 combines with J gene TRBJ1-2; a possible D gene is TRBD1 (6 bases). This CDR3 has 14 residues. The germline gives CDR1 MGHRA, CDR2 YSYEKL. V was clipped by 4 bases and J by 7 bases, with 16 bases between them. The CDR3 spells CASSLGSGTTGYTF. The DNA of the CDR3 is TGCGCCAGCAGCCTAGGCTCCGGGACAACTGGCTACACCTTC.

The chain links TRBV19 to TRBJ2-3, with a tentative D call TRBD2 (5 bases). This CDR3 is built from 14 residues. Germline CDR1 is LNHDA and CDR2 is SQIVND (reference sequence). Trimming removed 3 bases from V and 2 bases from J, with 9 bases in between. CDR3 amino acids: CASSIGAVTDTQYF. The CDR3 bases are TGTGCCAGTAGTATCGGAGCGGTCACAGATACGCAGTATTTT.

V gene TRBV7-9 combines with J gene TRBJ2-1; 7 positions agree with TRBD1. The ends lost 1 base at V and 3 bases at J; junction bases unmatched: 9. CDR1 is SEHNR, CDR2 FQNEAQ, per germline (reference sequence). CDR3 length equals 17 residues. In DNA form, the CDR3 reads TGTGCCAGCAGCTTAGGGACGGGACAGATAATCTACAATGAGCAGTTCTTC. Protein product: CASSLGTGQIIYNEQFF.

V is TRBV12-3 or TRBV12-4 and J is TRBJ2-5; TRBD2 matches at 8 bases. This CDR3 is 13 amino acids long. V lost 6 bases to trimming and J lost 5 bases; unmatched junction nucleotides: 5. This CDR3 is CASRPGGTETQYF. CDR3 DNA sequence: TGTGCCAGCAGACCGGGAGGGACGGAGACCCAGTACTTC.

This sequence joins TRBV7-9 and TRBJ1-1; maybe TRBD1 (6 bases). Trimming removed 7 bases from V and 5 bases from J, with 23 bases in between. Germline V CDR1 and CDR2: SEHNR, FQNEAQ (reference sequence). The CDR3 length is 16 residues. The CDR3 DNA reads as TGTGCCAGCACCATTGTAGGTCGGGGGCGGGAGACTGAAGCTTTCTTT. Its translation is CASTIVGRGRETEAFF. Using reference TRBV7-9 and TRBJ1-1 for the parts outside the CDR3, the full variable domain is DTGVSQNPRHKITKRGQNVTFRCDPISEHNRLYWYRQTLGQGPEFLTYFQNEAQLEKSRLLSDRFSAERPKGSFSTLEIQRTEQGDSAMYLCASTIVGRGRETEAFFGQGTRLTVV.

The chain uses TRBV29-1 and TRBJ2-1, with a possible D match to TRBD2 (6 bases). The length of the CDR3 is 16 residues. Trimming shortened V by 3 bases and J by 7 bases, and 22 bases separated the two germline ends. CDR1 is SQVTM and CDR2 is ANQGSEA in the germline V gene. In DNA, the CDR3 is TGCAGCGTTGATCCGGGACTCCTCGGAATAGGAAATGAGCAGTTCTTC. Protein product: CSVDPGLLGIGNEQFF.